The clone carrying this TCR beta chain has more than one count but fewer than ten. Trimming removed 0 bases from V and 5 bases from J, with 11 bases in between. Germline CDR1 and CDR2: LNHNV and YYDKDF (reference sequence). The CDR3 is made up of 14 amino acids. The sample is drawn from a study of T-cell reconstitution after alpha-beta-depleted transplantation in children. It was with unique molecular identifiers that the TCRbeta library was prepared. TCRdb recomputed calls from the PCR reads with MiXCR, one row per CDR3 protein. The profile covers about 210,000 distinct CDR3 sequences, with approximately 15% appearing a single time and about 45% taken by the ten largest.

Material: PBMCs, mostly from graft donor cells, obtained 360 days after TCRalphabeta/CD19-depleted stem cell transplant. This chain links TRBV15 with TRBJ2-7, with D possibly being TRBD2 (6 bases). The receptor was derived from a male patient aged 2-15 years who had a stem cell transplant for acute lymphoblastic leukemia, so the T cells may come from the graft donor. Written as DNA, the CDR3 is TGTGCCACCAGCAGAGACCCGGGGGACCACGAGCAGTACTTC. It is translated as CATSRDPGDHEQYF. The full variable domain, its missing parts supplied by reference TRBV15 and TRBJ2-7, is DAMVIQNPRYQVTQFGKPVTLSCSQTLNHNVMYWYQQKSSQAPKLLFHYYDKDFNNEADTPDNFQSRRPNTSFCFLDIRSPGLGDTAMYLCATSRDPGDHEQYFGPGTRLTVT.